The clone carrying this TCR beta chain was detected ten times or more. The CDR3 runs to 13 residues. V lost 7 bases and J lost 0, with 8 bases in between. Germline loops: CDR1 SGHTA, CDR2 FQGNSA. This entry belongs to a study of neurological immune-mediated disorders. Using its own MiXCR run on the 5' RACE reads, TCRdb lists one record per CDR3 protein. The sample has some 37,000 distinct CDR3 sequences; approximately 14% are singletons. This TCR came from a woman between 45 and 60 years old with HTLV-1-associated myelopathy (HAM/TSP). V is TRBV7-2 and J is TRBJ2-3; D uncertain. Input material: PBMCs. The CDR3, as DNA: TGTGCCAGCAACCCCGGTAGCACAGATACGCAGTATTTT. Translated: CASNPGSTDTQYF.